The clone carrying this T cell receptor beta chain has a count of ten or more. Its antigen is not identified. Trimming took off 5 bases at V and 0 bases at J, with 21 bases between the two ends. The CDR3 runs 18 residues. Germline V gene sequence: CDR1 SGHTA, CDR2 FQGNSA. The sample is drawn from a study of T cells in Graves' hyperthyroidism and ophthalmopathy. Study results and limitations: Expanded thyroid clonotypes (above 0.001) were mostly also found in blood.

RNA transcripts gave rise to amplified TCR beta CDR3 regions. With the HTBI primer set, the TCR CDR3 went through a first round of RT-PCR. TCRdb passed the multiplex PCR reads through MiXCR, listing each CDR3 protein once. The data contain about 360,000 distinct CDR3 sequences, about 13% of them singletons. This sequence joins TRBV7-2 and TRBJ2-3; D ambiguous. This clonotype originated in a woman aged 18-29 years with Graves' hyperthyroidism. Sequencing was done on a sample of blood. The CDR3 sequence is CASSPRAGLMYSTDTQYF. The CDR3 DNA reads TGTGCCAGCAGCCCCCGGGCAGGTTTAATGTATAGCACAGATACGCAGTATTTT.